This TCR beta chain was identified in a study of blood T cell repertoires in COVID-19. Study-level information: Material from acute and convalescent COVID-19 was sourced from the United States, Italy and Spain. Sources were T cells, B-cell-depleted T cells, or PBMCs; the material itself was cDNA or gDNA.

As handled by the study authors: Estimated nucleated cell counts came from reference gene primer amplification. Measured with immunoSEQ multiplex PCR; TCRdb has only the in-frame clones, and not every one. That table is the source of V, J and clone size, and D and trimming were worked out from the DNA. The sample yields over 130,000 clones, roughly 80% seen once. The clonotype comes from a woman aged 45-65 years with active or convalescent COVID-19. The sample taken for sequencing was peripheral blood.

As DNA, the CDR3 is TGTGCCAGCAGTTCGACAGGGAGCGAGACTGAAGCTTTCTTT. This translates into CASSSTGSETEAFF. The J gene is TRBJ1-1, the V gene TRBV6-2 or TRBV6-3; 7 bases match TRBD1. CDR3 length equals 14 residues. CDR1 and CDR2 from the germline V gene are MNHEY and SVGEGT. Losses at the gene ends were 4 bases for V and 5 bases for J; bases not matched to a gene: 7.